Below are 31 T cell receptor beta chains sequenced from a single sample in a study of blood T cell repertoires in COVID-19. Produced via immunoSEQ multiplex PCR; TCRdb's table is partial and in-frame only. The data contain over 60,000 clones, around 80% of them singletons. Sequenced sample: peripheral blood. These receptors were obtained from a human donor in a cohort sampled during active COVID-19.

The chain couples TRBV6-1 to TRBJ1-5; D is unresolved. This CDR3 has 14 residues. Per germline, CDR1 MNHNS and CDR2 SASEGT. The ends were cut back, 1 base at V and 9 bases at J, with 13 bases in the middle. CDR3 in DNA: TGTGCCAGCAGTGAAGGTGCGGGGATCACGCCCCAGCATTTT. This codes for CASSEGAGITPQHF.

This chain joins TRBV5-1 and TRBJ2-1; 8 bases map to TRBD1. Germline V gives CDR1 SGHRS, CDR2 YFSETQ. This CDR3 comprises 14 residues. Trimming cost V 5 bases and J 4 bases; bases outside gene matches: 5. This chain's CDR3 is CASRTGDGYNEQFF. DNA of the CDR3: TGCGCCAGCAGGACAGGGGATGGGTACAATGAGCAGTTCTTC.

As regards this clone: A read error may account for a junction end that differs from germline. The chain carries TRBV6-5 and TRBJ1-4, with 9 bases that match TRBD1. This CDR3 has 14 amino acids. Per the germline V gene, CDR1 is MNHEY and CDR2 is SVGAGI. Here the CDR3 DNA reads TGTGCCAGCAGTCCTCGTCCCGGGACAGGGCCGAACCCTTTT. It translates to CASSPRPGTGPNPF.

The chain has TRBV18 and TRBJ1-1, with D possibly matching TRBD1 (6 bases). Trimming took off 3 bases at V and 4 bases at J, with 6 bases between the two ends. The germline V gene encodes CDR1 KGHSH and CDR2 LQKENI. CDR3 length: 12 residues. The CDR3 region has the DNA TGTGCCAGCTCACCGGACAGCACTGAAGCTTTCTTT. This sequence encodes CASSPDSTEAFF.

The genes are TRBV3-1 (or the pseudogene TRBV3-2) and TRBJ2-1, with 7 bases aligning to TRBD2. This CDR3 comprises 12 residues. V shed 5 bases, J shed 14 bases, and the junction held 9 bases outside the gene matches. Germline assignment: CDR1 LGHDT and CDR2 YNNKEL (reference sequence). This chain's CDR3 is CASSSRGGGEFF. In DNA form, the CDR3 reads TGTGCCAGCAGCTCCCGCGGGGGAGGGGAGTTCTTC.

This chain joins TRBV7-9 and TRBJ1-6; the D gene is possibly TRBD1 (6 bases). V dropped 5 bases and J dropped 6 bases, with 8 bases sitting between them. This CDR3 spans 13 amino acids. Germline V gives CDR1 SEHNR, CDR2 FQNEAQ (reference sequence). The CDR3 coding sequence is TGTGCCAGCAGCCAGGGGACTAATTCACCCCTCCACTTT. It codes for CASSQGTNSPLHF.

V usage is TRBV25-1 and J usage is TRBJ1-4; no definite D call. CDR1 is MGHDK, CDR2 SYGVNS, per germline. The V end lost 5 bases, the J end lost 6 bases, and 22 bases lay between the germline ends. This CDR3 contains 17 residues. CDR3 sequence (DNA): TGTGCCAGCAGTCCCCTTTTTTTAACCGAGACTCATGAAAAACTGTTTTTT. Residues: CASSPLFLTETHEKLFF. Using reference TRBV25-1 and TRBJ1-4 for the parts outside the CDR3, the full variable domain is EADIYQTPRYLVIGTGKKITLECSQTMGHDKMYWYQQDPGMELHLIHYSYGVNSTEKGDLSSESTVSRIRTEHFPLTLESARPSHTSQYLCASSPLFLTETHEKLFFGSGTQLSVL.

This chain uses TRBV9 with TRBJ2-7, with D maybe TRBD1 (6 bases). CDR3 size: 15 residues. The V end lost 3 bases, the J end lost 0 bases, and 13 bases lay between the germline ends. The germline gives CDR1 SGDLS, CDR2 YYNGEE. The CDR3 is CASSGPGTTSYEQYF. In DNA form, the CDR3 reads TGTGCCAGCAGCGGTCCCGGGACAACCTCCTACGAGCAGTACTTC.

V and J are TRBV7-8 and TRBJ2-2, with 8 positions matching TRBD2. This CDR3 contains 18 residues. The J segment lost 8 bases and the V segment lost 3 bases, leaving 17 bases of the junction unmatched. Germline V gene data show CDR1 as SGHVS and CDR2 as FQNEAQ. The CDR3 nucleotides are TGTGCCAGCAGCTTCCCCCTGACTCGCGGGGGGAGATGGGGGGAGCTGTTTTTT. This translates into CASSFPLTRGGRWGELFF. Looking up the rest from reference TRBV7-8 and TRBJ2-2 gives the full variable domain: GAGVSQSPRYKVAKRGQDVALRCDPISGHVSLFWYQQALGQGPEFLTYFQNEAQLDKSGLPSDRFFAERPEGSVSTLKIQRTQQEDSAVYLCASSFPLTRGGRWGELFFGEGSRLTVL.

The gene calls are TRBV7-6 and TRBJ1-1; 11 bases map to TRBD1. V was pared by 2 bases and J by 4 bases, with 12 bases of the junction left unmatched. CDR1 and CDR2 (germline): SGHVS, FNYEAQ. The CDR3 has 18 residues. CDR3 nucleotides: TGTGCCAGCAGCTTAAAACCACAAGCGGGGACAGGGGGCACTGAAGCTTTCTTT. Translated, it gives CASSLKPQAGTGGTEAFF. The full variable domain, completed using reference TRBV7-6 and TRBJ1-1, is GAGVSQSPRYKVTKRGQDVALRCDPISGHVSLYWYRQALGQGPEFLTYFNYEAQQDKSGLPNDRFSAERPEGSISTLTIQRTEQRDSAMYRCASSLKPQAGTGGTEAFFGQGTRLTVV.

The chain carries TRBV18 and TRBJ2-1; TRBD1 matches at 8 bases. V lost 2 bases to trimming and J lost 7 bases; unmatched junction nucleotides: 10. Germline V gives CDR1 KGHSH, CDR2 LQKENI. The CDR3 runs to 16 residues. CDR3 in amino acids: CASSPSTGAKVNEQFF. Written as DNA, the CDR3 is TGTGCCAGCTCACCATCGACAGGGGCCAAGGTGAATGAGCAGTTCTTC.

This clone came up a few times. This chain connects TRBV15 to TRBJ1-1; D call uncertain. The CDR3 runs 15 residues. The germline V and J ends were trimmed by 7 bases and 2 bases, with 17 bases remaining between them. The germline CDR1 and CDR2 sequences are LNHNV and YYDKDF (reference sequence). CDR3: CATTLRDSSNTEAFF. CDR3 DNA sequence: TGTGCCACCACGCTGAGGGATTCATCAAACACTGAAGCTTTCTTT.

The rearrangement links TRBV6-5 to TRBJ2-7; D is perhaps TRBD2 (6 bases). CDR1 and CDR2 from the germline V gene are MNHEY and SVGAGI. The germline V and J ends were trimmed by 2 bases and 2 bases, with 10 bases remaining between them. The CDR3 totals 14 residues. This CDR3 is CASSYNGGPYEQYF. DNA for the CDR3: TGTGCCAGCAGTTACAACGGGGGACCCTACGAGCAGTACTTC.

CDR3 nucleotides: TGTGCCAGTAGTATGGGGACAGGGGTGAATGAAAAACTGTTTTTT. It is translated as CASSMGTGVNEKLFF. The V and J genes are TRBV19 and TRBJ1-4; 10 nucleotides align to TRBD1. CDR1 is LNHDA and CDR2 is SQIVND in the germline V gene (reference sequence). The V segment lost 3 bases and the J segment 5 bases; nucleotides outside the gene matches: 3. CDR3 length: 15 amino acids.

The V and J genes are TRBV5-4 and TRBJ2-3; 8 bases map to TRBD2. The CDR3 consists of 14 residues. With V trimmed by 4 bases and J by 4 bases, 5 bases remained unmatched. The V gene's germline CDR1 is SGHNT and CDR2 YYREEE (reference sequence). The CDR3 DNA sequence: TGTGCCAGCAGCCCTACGGGGGGGCCAGATACGCAGTATTTT. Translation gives CASSPTGGPDTQYF.

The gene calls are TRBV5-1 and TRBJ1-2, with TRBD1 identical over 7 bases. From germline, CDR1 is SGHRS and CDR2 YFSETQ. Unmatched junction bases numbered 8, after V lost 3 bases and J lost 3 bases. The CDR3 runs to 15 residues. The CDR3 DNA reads TGCGCCAGCAGCTGGGGACAGACGGAATACTATGGCTACACCTTC. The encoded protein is CASSWGQTEYYGYTF.

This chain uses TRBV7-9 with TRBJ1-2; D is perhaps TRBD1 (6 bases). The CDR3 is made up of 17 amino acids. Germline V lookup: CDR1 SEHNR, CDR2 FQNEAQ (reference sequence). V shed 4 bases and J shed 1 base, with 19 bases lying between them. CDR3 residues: CASSSNNYHRDNYGYTF. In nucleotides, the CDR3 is TGTGCCAGCAGCTCCAATAACTACCACAGGGATAACTATGGCTACACCTTC.

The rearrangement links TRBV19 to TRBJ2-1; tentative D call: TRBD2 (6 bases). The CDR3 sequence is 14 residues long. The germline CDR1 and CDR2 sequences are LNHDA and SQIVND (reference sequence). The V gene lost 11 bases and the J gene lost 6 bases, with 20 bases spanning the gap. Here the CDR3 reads CASIGGLPFNEQFF. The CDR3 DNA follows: TGTGCCTCGATAGGAGGGTTGCCTTTCAATGAGCAGTTCTTC.

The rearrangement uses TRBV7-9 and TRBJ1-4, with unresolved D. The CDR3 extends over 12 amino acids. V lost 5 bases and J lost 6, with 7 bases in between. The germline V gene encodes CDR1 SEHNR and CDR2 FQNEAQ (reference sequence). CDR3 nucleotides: TGTGCCAGCAGCAGAGTTGATGAAAAACTGTTTTTT. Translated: CASSRVDEKLFF.

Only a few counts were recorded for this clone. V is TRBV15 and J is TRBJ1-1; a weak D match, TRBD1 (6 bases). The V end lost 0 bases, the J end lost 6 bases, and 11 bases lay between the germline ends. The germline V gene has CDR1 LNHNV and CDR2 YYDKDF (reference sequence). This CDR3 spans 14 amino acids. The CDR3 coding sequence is TGTGCCACCAGCAGAGAGGACAGAAGGTCTGAAGCTTTCTTT. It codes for CATSREDRRSEAFF.

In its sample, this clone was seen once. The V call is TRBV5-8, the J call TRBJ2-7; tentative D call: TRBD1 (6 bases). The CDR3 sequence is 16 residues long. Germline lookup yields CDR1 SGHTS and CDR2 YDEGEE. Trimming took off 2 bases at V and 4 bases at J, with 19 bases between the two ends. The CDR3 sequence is CASSFEGEYRLYEQYF. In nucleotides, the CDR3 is TGTGCCAGCAGCTTTGAGGGGGAATACAGGTTGTACGAGCAGTACTTC.

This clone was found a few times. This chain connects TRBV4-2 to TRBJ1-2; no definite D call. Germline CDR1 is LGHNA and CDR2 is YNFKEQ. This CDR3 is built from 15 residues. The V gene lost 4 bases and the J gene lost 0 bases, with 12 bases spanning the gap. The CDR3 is CASSPAEKSNYGYTF. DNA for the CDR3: TGTGCCAGCAGCCCCGCAGAAAAATCTAACTATGGCTACACCTTC.

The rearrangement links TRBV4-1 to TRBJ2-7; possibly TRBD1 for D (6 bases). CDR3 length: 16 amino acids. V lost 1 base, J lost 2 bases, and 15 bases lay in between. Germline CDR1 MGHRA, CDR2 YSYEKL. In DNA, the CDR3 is TGCGCCAGCAGCCAAGCCCAAATGGGGGCCACCTACGAGCAGTACTTC. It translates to CASSQAQMGATYEQYF.

CDR3 sequence: CASSLTTDQPQHF. The CDR3 DNA reads TGTGCCAGCAGTTTAACCACAGATCAGCCCCAGCATTTT. V usage is TRBV12-3 or TRBV12-4 and J usage is TRBJ1-5; unclear D gene. This CDR3 is 13 amino acids long. The V gene lost 2 bases and the J gene lost 5 bases, with 7 bases spanning the gap.

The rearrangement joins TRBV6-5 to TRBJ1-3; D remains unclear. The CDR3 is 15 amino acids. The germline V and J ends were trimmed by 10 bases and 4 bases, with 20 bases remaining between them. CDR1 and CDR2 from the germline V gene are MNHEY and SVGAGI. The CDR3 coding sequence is TGTGCCACCTATCCCACGGCAGAGGGAGGAAACACCATATATTTT. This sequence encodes CATYPTAEGGNTIYF.

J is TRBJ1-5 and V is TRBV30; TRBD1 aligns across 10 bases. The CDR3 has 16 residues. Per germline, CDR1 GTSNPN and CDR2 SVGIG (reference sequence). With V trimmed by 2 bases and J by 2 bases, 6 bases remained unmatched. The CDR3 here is CAWSRQGALGNQPQHF. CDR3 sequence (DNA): TGTGCCTGGAGTCGACAGGGGGCCTTAGGCAATCAGCCCCAGCATTTT.

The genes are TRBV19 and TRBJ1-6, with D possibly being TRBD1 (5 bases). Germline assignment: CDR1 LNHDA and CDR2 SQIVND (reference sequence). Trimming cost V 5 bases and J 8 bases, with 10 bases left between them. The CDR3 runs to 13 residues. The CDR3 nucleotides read TGTGCCAGTAGTCGAGACAGATATTCACCCCTCCACTTT. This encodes CASSRDRYSPLHF.

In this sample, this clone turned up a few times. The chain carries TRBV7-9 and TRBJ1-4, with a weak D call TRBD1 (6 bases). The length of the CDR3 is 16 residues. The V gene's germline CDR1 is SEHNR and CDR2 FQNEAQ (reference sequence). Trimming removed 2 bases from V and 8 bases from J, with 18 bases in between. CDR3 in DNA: TGTGCCAGCAGCTTATGGGGGGGCGCATCCCGGGAAAAACTGTTTTTT. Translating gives CASSLWGGASREKLFF.

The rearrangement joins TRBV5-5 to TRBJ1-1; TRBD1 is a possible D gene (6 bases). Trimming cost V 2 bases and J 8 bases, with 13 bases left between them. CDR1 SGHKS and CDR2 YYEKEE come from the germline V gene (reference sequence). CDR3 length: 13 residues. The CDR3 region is CASSFYPGQEAFF. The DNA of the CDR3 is TGTGCCAGCAGCTTCTATCCCGGACAGGAAGCTTTCTTT.

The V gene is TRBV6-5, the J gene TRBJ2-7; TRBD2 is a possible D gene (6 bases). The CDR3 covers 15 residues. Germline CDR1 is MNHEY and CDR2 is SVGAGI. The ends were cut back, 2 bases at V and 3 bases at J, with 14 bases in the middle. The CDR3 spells CASSYTQEGHYEQYF. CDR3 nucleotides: TGTGCCAGCAGTTACACCCAGGAGGGGCACTACGAGCAGTACTTC.

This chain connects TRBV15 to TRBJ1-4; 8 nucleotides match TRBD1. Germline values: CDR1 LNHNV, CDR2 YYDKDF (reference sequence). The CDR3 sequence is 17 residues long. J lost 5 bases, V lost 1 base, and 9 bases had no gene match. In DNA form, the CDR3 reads TGTGCCACCAGCAGAGCGGGATATGACAGGGGAAATGAAAAACTGTTTTTT. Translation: CATSRAGYDRGNEKLFF.